This entry lists 25 T cell receptor beta chains sequenced from one sample in a study of T cell responses to AZD1222 COVID-19 vaccine. Only in-frame clones appear in the TCRdb table, and some are missing; sequencing was by immunoSEQ multiplex PCR. The data hold 99,000 or so clones, with 93% observed a single time. Source: peripheral blood, taken on day 0 of AZD1222 vaccination. Receptors were obtained from an adult in good health.

The rearrangement links TRBV10-2 to TRBJ1-3; unclear D gene. Looked up from germline, CDR1 is WSHSY and CDR2 is SAAADI. The CDR3 sequence is 14 residues long. V was shortened by 6 bases and J by 0 bases, with 9 bases between the two germline ends. The CDR3 is CASSAFFSGNTIYF. In DNA, the CDR3 is TGCGCCAGCAGCGCCTTTTTCTCTGGAAACACCATATATTTT.

The chain is built from TRBV11-2 and TRBJ2-7; D gene uncertain. The CDR3 is 16 residues long. Germline V lookup: CDR1 SGHAT, CDR2 FQNNGV. V was shortened by 2 bases and J by 3 bases, with 17 bases between the two germline ends. CDR3 sequence: CASSLIRRRLVYEQYF. The CDR3 region has the DNA TGTGCCAGCAGCTTAATTAGAAGAAGGTTGGTCTACGAGCAGTACTTC.

This sequence joins TRBV6-2 or TRBV6-3 and TRBJ2-1; maybe TRBD2 (6 bases). The V end was cut by 2 bases, the J end by 2 bases, with 13 bases between. CDR1 and CDR2 from the germline V gene are MNHEY and SVGEGT. The CDR3 loop spans 16 amino acids. The CDR3 nucleotides read TGTGCCAGCAGTTACCGGGCGGGATCACCCTACAATGAGCAGTTCTTC. Its translation: CASSYRAGSPYNEQFF.

V and J are TRBV14 and TRBJ2-1, with 7 bases lining up with TRBD1. The germline V gene encodes CDR1 SGHDN and CDR2 FVKESK. V shed 3 bases, J shed 5 bases, and the junction held 4 bases outside the gene matches. This CDR3 spans 14 amino acids. The CDR3 spells CASSQLGTDNEQFF. CDR3 bases: TGTGCCAGCAGCCAGCTCGGGACAGACAATGAGCAGTTCTTC.

This clone was picked up one time. This chain's CDR3 is CATSRGKRSGGPYNEQFF. The CDR3 bases are TGTGCCACCAGCAGAGGGAAGCGCTCCGGAGGTCCCTACAATGAGCAGTTCTTC. The chain joins TRBV15 to TRBJ2-1; tentatively, D is TRBD2 (5 bases). CDR3 length equals 18 residues. Deletions cut 1 base from V and 2 bases from J, with 18 bases between. Germline lookup yields CDR1 LNHNV and CDR2 YYDKDF (reference sequence).

The chain recombines TRBV28 with TRBJ2-7, with a possible D match to TRBD2 (6 bases). The germline V and J ends were trimmed by 5 bases and 4 bases, with 27 bases remaining between them. Germline CDR1 reads MDHEN; CDR2 reads SYDVKM. The length of the CDR3 is 18 residues. The CDR3 reads CASSPRDSVRREEYEQYF. The DNA of the CDR3 is TGTGCCAGCAGTCCCCGGGATAGCGTGAGGAGGGAAGAGTACGAGCAGTACTTC.

Only a few counts were recorded for this clone. CDR3 bases: TGTGCCAGCAGCGAAGGACGGGGGACAGGGACCTACGAGCAGTACTTC. It yields the protein CASSEGRGTGTYEQYF. The chain has TRBV7-9 and TRBJ2-7, with 9 nucleotides matching TRBD1. The CDR3 spans 16 residues. Trimming removed 5 bases from V and 2 bases from J; junction bases left unmatched: 10. Germline CDR1 is SEHNR and CDR2 is FQNEAQ (reference sequence).

The V gene is TRBV3-1 (or the pseudogene TRBV3-2), the J gene TRBJ1-6; 9 bases are shared with TRBD1. The CDR3 is 14 amino acids. Trimming cost V 1 base and J 8 bases; bases outside gene matches: 0. Per the germline V gene, CDR1 is LGHDT and CDR2 is YNNKEL (reference sequence). This CDR3 reads CASSQGTGDSPLHF. In DNA, the CDR3 is TGTGCCAGCAGCCAAGGGACAGGGGATTCACCCCTCCACTTT.

The V call is TRBV28, the J call TRBJ1-5; D is uncertain. This CDR3 comprises 14 residues. Germline V gene lookup returns CDR1 MDHEN and CDR2 SYDVKM. V lost 4 bases and J 10 bases, leaving 17 bases between the germline ends. The CDR3 reads CASSSSGERTPQHF. CDR3 bases: TGTGCCAGCAGTTCCTCTGGAGAAAGAACTCCCCAGCATTTT.

The chain has TRBV30 and TRBJ1-5; D not certain. The V gene's germline CDR1 is GTSNPN and CDR2 SVGIG (reference sequence). The ends were cut back, 3 bases at V and 9 bases at J, with 15 bases in the middle. The CDR3 totals 13 residues. As DNA, the CDR3 is TGTGCCTGGAGCCAAGGACTTAAAGGGCCCCAGCATTTT. Its protein product is CAWSQGLKGPQHF.

The V gene is TRBV9, the J gene TRBJ2-1; 9 bases agree with TRBD2. Germline CDR1 reads SGDLS; CDR2 reads YYNGEE. The CDR3 loop spans 15 amino acids. Trimming cost V 5 bases and J 1 base; bases outside gene matches: 4. CDR3 sequence: CASRKAGGSYNEQFF. The CDR3 bases are TGTGCCAGCAGAAAAGCGGGAGGATCCTACAATGAGCAGTTCTTC. The whole variable domain, filled in from reference TRBV9 and TRBJ2-1, reads DSGVTQTPKHLITATGQRVTLRCSPRSGDLSVYWYQQSLDQGLQFLIQYYNGEERAKGNILERFSAQQFPDLHSELNLSSLELGDSALYFCASRKAGGSYNEQFFGPGTRLTVL.

The gene calls are TRBV28 and TRBJ2-1; a possible D gene is TRBD2 (5 bases). The V end lost 3 bases, the J end lost 9 bases, and 15 bases lay between the germline ends. This CDR3 comprises 14 residues. The germline gives CDR1 MDHEN, CDR2 SYDVKM. CDR3 loop: CASSFHLAGGEQFF. The CDR3 DNA sequence: TGTGCCAGCAGTTTTCACCTCGCCGGAGGTGAGCAGTTCTTC.

This chain uses TRBV7-2 with TRBJ2-5; 10 bases are a match to TRBD2. The germline gives CDR1 SGHTA, CDR2 FQGNSA. The CDR3 length is 16 residues. The V gene end was trimmed by 3 bases and the J gene end by 1 base; junction bases not matched to a gene: 5. The CDR3 DNA follows: TGTGCCAGCAGCTTGGGTAGCGGGAGGACCCAAGAGACCCAGTACTTC. This translates into CASSLGSGRTQETQYF.

This chain uses TRBV19 with TRBJ2-3; the D gene could be TRBD1 or TRBD2 (7 bases each). Trimming shortened V by 6 bases and J by 6 bases, and 31 bases separated the two germline ends. In germline, CDR1 is LNHDA, CDR2 SQIVND (reference sequence). This CDR3 contains 19 residues. The CDR3 reads CASSSAVRSRQGGVDTQYF. In DNA, the CDR3 is TGTGCCAGTAGCTCCGCCGTCCGGTCCCGACAGGGAGGGGTCGATACGCAGTATTTT.

The chain is built from TRBV14 and TRBJ1-4; TRBD1 matches at 8 bases. The length of the CDR3 is 17 residues. Germline V gene lookup returns CDR1 SGHDN and CDR2 FVKESK. V was clipped by 0 bases and J by 8 bases; unmatched bases: 11. The CDR3 DNA sequence: TGTGCCAGCAGCCAAGACCCTCGGACAGGGAACCGAGAAAAACTGTTTTTT. Translating gives CASSQDPRTGNREKLFF.

The genes are TRBV6-5 and TRBJ2-1; tentatively, D is TRBD1 (5 bases). Between the trimmed V and J ends, which lost 5 bases and 6 bases, there was a span of 8 bases. Germline CDR1 reads MNHEY; CDR2 reads SVGAGI. The CDR3 contains 12 residues. CDR3 loop: CASSRQGNEQFF. The CDR3 DNA reads TGTGCCAGCAGTCGTCAGGGCAATGAGCAGTTCTTC.

The V and J genes are TRBV6-6 and TRBJ2-7; 7 bases map to TRBD2. The CDR3 consists of 14 residues. Germline CDR1 and CDR2: MNHNY and SVGAGI (reference sequence). With 9 bases clipped from V and 0 bases from J, the junction kept 8 bases outside the gene matches. CDR3 DNA sequence: TGTGCCAGTCTACGAGGGAGGGGCTCCTACGAGCAGTACTTC. This gives the protein CASLRGRGSYEQYF.

CDR3 region: CASSRQGSNQPQHF. The CDR3 DNA reads TGCGCCAGCAGTAGACAGGGAAGTAATCAGCCCCAGCATTTT. J is TRBJ1-5 and V is TRBV10-2, with 7 positions matching TRBD1. This CDR3 contains 14 residues. CDR1 WSHSY and CDR2 SAAADI come from the germline V gene. Trimming removed 5 bases from V and 4 bases from J; junction bases left unmatched: 5.

This chain joins TRBV5-4 and TRBJ2-5; D ambiguous. Per germline, CDR1 SGHNT and CDR2 YYREEE (reference sequence). The CDR3 has 13 amino acids. Between the trimmed V and J ends, which lost 0 bases and 7 bases, there was a span of 10 bases. CDR3 nucleotides: TGTGCCAGCAGCTTGGGGCTAGATGGGACCCAGTACTTC. The encoded protein is CASSLGLDGTQYF.

The chain is built from TRBV28 and TRBJ2-4, with unresolved D. CDR3 length: 14 residues. The V end was cut by 3 bases, the J end by 4 bases, with 10 bases between. Per the germline V gene, CDR1 is MDHEN and CDR2 is SYDVKM. In DNA form, the CDR3 reads TGTGCCAGCAGTTTCGGTGCTTTTAAAAACATTCAGTACTTC. It encodes CASSFGAFKNIQYF. The complete variable domain, with remaining parts taken from reference TRBV28 and TRBJ2-4, reads DVKVTQSSRYLVKRTGEKVFLECVQDMDHENMFWYRQDPGLGLRLIYFSYDVKMKEKGDIPEGYSVSREKKERFSLILESASTNQTSMYLCASSFGAFKNIQYFGAGTRLSVL.

CDR3 coding DNA: TGTGCCAGCAGCTTAGAGGGGGGCACCGGGGAGCTGTTTTTT. This sequence encodes CASSLEGGTGELFF. The rearrangement uses TRBV7-3 and TRBJ2-2; D is possibly TRBD1 or TRBD2 (6 bases each). The germline V gene has CDR1 SGHTA and CDR2 FQGTGA. The ends were cut back, 2 bases at V and 4 bases at J, with 8 bases in the middle. CDR3 length equals 14 residues.

This rearrangement joins TRBV19 to TRBJ2-3; D remains ambiguous. V was cut by 3 bases and J by 2 bases, with 9 bases left in between. There are 14 residues in the CDR3. Germline loops: CDR1 LNHDA, CDR2 SQIVND (reference sequence). The CDR3 loop is CASSMMLSTDTQYF. In nucleotides, the CDR3 is TGTGCCAGTAGTATGATGCTTTCCACAGATACGCAGTATTTT.

The V gene is TRBV2, the J gene TRBJ1-2; a possible D gene is TRBD1 (6 bases). The germline CDR1 and CDR2 sequences are SNHLY and FYNNEI. The CDR3 has 12 residues. With 7 bases removed from V and 8 bases from J, the gap between germline ends came to 14 bases. CDR3 amino acids: CASKRDTKGYTF. The CDR3 nucleotides are TGTGCCAGCAAGAGGGACACGAAAGGCTACACCTTC.

This chain links TRBV7-2 with TRBJ1-2, with 7 positions matching TRBD1. CDR3 size: 13 residues. Trimming took 3 bases from V and 5 from J; bases not matched to a gene: 3. Per the germline V gene, CDR1 is SGHTA and CDR2 is FQGNSA. CDR3 amino acids: CASSLEGAYGYTF. CDR3 nucleotides: TGTGCCAGCAGCTTGGAGGGGGCATATGGCTACACCTTC.

J is TRBJ1-4 and V is TRBV5-5; the match to TRBD1 covers 8 bases. With V trimmed by 0 bases and J by 8 bases, 6 bases remained unmatched. CDR3 length: 15 amino acids. CDR1 SGHKS and CDR2 YYEKEE come from the germline V gene (reference sequence). The CDR3 DNA follows: TGTGCCAGCAGCTTGGTTCAGGGGGCATGGGAAAAACTGTTTTTT. Translation: CASSLVQGAWEKLFF.